A selection of T cell receptor beta chains follows, all from one sample in a study of CD8+ T cells in alopecia areata. Repertoires were generated with immunoSEQ multiplex PCR, while TCRdb's copy carries only in-frame clones and drops some. The repertoire includes fewer than 150,000 clones, approximately 38% of them detected once, and 2.5% to 3.5% sits in the top ten. Specimen: CD4+ T cells sorted from blood. The receptor set was obtained from a human donor with alopecia areata. CDR3s include the opening cysteine and the closing phenylalanine or tryptophan. D genes are given only for firm matches. Part of the rows lack a size; the others show once, few, many or a class for expanded clones.

d_call	clone_size	j_call	v_call	cdr3_nt	cdr3_aa
TRBD1	.	TRBJ1-4	TRBV2	TGTGCCAGCAGTGTAAGGACAGGAGCCCATGAAAAACTGTTTTTT	CASSVRTGAHEKLFF
.	.	TRBJ2-5	TRBV18	TGTGCCAGCTCACCTCCAGACAGTGCGCCTCCTAAGACCCAGTACTTC	CASSPPDSAPPKTQYF
.	.	TRBJ1-5	TRBV30	TGTGCCTGGAGTTTGGGGAACGAGGGGCCCCAGCATTTT	CAWSLGNEGPQHF
.	.	TRBJ1-5	TRBV19	TGTGCCAGTAGTATAGGAGCGGGGAGCAATCAGCCCCAGCATTTT	CASSIGAGSNQPQHF
.	.	TRBJ2-6	TRBV30	TGTGCCTGGAGTGTCGAAAGGTCCGGGGCCAACGTCCTGACTTTC	CAWSVERSGANVLTF
.	.	TRBJ2-7	TRBV28	TGTGCCAGCAGTTTAGACGGGGTCTACGAGCAGTACTTC	CASSLDGVYEQYF
TRBD1	few	TRBJ1-2	TRBV29-1	TGCAGCGTTGAGCAGGGGGCAAGAGGTGGCTACACCTTC	CSVEQGARGGYTF
TRBD2	few	TRBJ2-7	TRBV29-1	TGCAGCGCAAAGAAGGGGCTAGCGGGACGATACGAGCAGTACTTC	CSAKKGLAGRYEQYF
.	many	TRBJ1-1	TRBV7-9	TGTGCCAGCACCCCGCTAATAACTGAAGCTTTCTTT	CASTPLITEAFF
TRBD2	.	TRBJ2-1	TRBV28	TGTGCCAGCAGTTTATTGGGGAGGGACGAGCAGTTCTTC	CASSLLGRDEQFF
.	.	TRBJ1-5	TRBV28	TGTGCCAGCAGTCCCATAGGCAGGGGAAGTAATCAGCCCCAGCATTTT	CASSPIGRGSNQPQHF
.	few	TRBJ2-4	TRBV7-2	TGTGCCAGCAGTACACCGGCGGTTAACATTCAGTACTTC	CASSTPAVNIQYF
.	.	TRBJ1-2	TRBV2	TGTGCCAGCAGCCCAACCCGGGGAGAGATACGGGGCGATGGCTACACCTTC	CASSPTRGEIRGDGYTF
.	many	TRBJ2-1	TRBV13	TGTGCCAGCAGCTTAAGGCTCAAAGCCTACAATGAGCAGTTCTTC	CASSLRLKAYNEQFF
.	few	TRBJ2-1	TRBV2	TGTGCCAGCAGTGTTCAGGGTGTAAATGAGCAGTTCTTC	CASSVQGVNEQFF
TRBD2	.	TRBJ2-3	TRBV25-1	TGTGCCAGCAGCGGGCGGGCTAGCGGGGGGCCAGATACGCAGTATTTT	CASSGRASGGPDTQYF
.	.	TRBJ1-1	TRBV20-1	TGCAGTGCTATGTCCGATGAAGCTTTCTTT	CSAMSDEAFF
.	few	TRBJ1-1	TRBV28	TGTGCCAGCAGTTTCCGGACAGCCACTGAAGCTTTCTTT	CASSFRTATEAFF
.	few	TRBJ1-2	TRBV7-2	TGTGCCAGCAGCTTAGTTGGACCCCACTATGGCTACACCTTC	CASSLVGPHYGYTF
.	few	TRBJ2-2	TRBV7-9	TGTGCCAGCAGCTTAATCGGCGGGGAGCTGTTTTTT	CASSLIGGELFF
TRBD2	.	TRBJ2-7	TRBV29-1	TGCAGCGTTGAGCCTAGCGGGAGCTCCTACGAGCAGTACTTC	CSVEPSGSSYEQYF
TRBD1	.	TRBJ2-6	TRBV5-1	TGCGCCAGCAGCGTACAGGGGAGCGGGGCCAACGTCCTGACTTTC	CASSVQGSGANVLTF
TRBD1	.	TRBJ2-5	TRBV7-9	TGTGCCAGCAGCCCCCGACAGGGATCAGGGGAGCAGTACTTC	CASSPRQGSGEQYF
TRBD1	many	TRBJ2-5	TRBV10-3	TGTGCCACCCCGACGACAGGGGATCAAGAGACCCAGTACTTC	CATPTTGDQETQYF
.	.	TRBJ1-1	TRBV6-5	TGTGCCAGCAGTTACCAACACATGAACACTGAAGCTTTCTTT	CASSYQHMNTEAFF
.	.	TRBJ1-1	TRBV5-6	TGTGCCAGCCGGACTTATACAGGGAACACTGAAGCTTTCTTT	CASRTYTGNTEAFF
.	few	TRBJ2-7	TRBV29-1	TGCAGCGTCAGTCGGGGGAGCGGCTACGAGCAGTACTTC	CSVSRGSGYEQYF
TRBD1	few	TRBJ1-1	TRBV29-1	TGCAGCGTTCCAAATTTAGGGGGCCGGACTGAAGCTTTCTTT	CSVPNLGGRTEAFF
.	few	TRBJ2-6	TRBV7-2	TGTGCCAGCAGCCGAAAGGGACCGACCTCTGGGGCCAACGTCCTGACTTTC	CASSRKGPTSGANVLTF
TRBD1	.	TRBJ1-1	TRBV5-1	TGCGCCAGCAGCTTAACAGGGGAAGCGACTGAAGCTTTCTTT	CASSLTGEATEAFF
.	.	TRBJ1-2	TRBV7-9	TGTGCCAGCAGCTTAAGAGTATTCGCAACCGGGGGGGGCTACACCTTC	CASSLRVFATGGGYTF
.	.	TRBJ2-5	TRBV5-4	TGTGCCAGCAGCTTCCGTAATTCAGAGACCCAGTACTTC	CASSFRNSETQYF
TRBD2	.	TRBJ2-3	TRBV18	TGTGCCAGCTCACCCCGAGCGGGAAGTAGCACAGATACGCAGTATTTT	CASSPRAGSSTDTQYF
.	few	TRBJ1-2	TRBV30	TGTGCCTGGAGTCTAAAGAACTCCAGGGGCGGCTATGGCTACACCTTC	CAWSLKNSRGGYGYTF
TRBD1	.	TRBJ2-2	TRBV29-1	TGCAGCGTACTACCTGGGACAGGGTGGACCGGGGAGCTGTTTTTT	CSVLPGTGWTGELFF
.	.	TRBJ2-6	TRBV27	TGTGCCAGCAGCTTTCGAGTTCGTGGGGCCAACGTCCTGACTTTC	CASSFRVRGANVLTF
TRBD1	.	TRBJ2-7	TRBV5-1	TGCGCCAGCAGCTTGGGGACAGGGAAAGCCTACGAGCAGTACTTC	CASSLGTGKAYEQYF
.	few	TRBJ2-5	TRBV14	TGTGCCAGCAGCCAAGTCCCAGGGGCGCGACGGGAGACCCAGTACTTC	CASSQVPGARRETQYF
.	.	TRBJ2-5	TRBV29-1	TGCAGCGTCAGCGAAGGGCCCCAAGAGACCCAGTACTTC	CSVSEGPQETQYF
TRBD2	.	TRBJ2-7	TRBV4-1	TGCGCCAGCAGCCAAGATCAGGCTAGCGGGAGTTACGAGCAGTACTTC	CASSQDQASGSYEQYF
.	.	TRBJ1-2	TRBV7-9	TGTGCCAAGGGCCCTACGGCGGGTGGCTACACCTTC	CAKGPTAGGYTF